These 15 T cell receptor beta chains were sequenced from one sample in a study of cytomegalovirus exposure and HLA in healthy donors (dated by TCRdb to about 2017). Libraries came from the immunoSEQ multiplex PCR assay. A mixture of 60 forward primers for TCR Vbeta segments and 13 reverse primers for TCR Jbeta segments was used in the multiplex PCR. TCRdb carries this immuneACCESS record with in-frame sequences only. Its versions omit some clonotypes, under half of them owing to an unresolved V gene in the studies checked, with the rest unexplained. The sample data list around 110,000 clones, and approximately 85% of these were observed just once. 1.5% to 2% of the sample comes from the top ten. Material for sequencing was PBMCs. These receptors were taken from a middle-aged man in good health and CMV-seronegative.

The CDR3 reads CASSEVRLAGGLSTDTQYF. The CDR3 bases are TGTGCCAGCAGTGAAGTAAGACTAGCGGGGGGCCTAAGCACAGATACGCAGTATTTT. The chain joins TRBV6-1 to TRBJ2-3, with 13 bases lining up with TRBD2. V shed 1 base and J 0 bases; nucleotides not matched to a gene: 7. CDR1 MNHNS and CDR2 SASEGT come from the germline V gene. The CDR3 consists of 19 residues.

This clone has more than one count but fewer than ten. The chain has TRBV9 and TRBJ2-1; 14 bases agree with TRBD2. There are 13 residues in the CDR3. J lost 13 bases, V lost 2 bases, and 2 bases had no gene match. In germline, CDR1 is SGDLS, CDR2 YYNGEE. The CDR3 DNA is TGTGCCAGCAGCGTCGGACTAGCGGGGGGACAGTTCTTC. It translates to CASSVGLAGGQFF.

This chain connects TRBV18 to TRBJ2-3, with D perhaps TRBD1 (6 bases). This CDR3 comprises 15 residues. The V and J ends lost 1 base and 3 bases respectively, with 11 bases between them. The germline gives CDR1 KGHSH, CDR2 LQKENI. The CDR3 here is CASSPRPTGTDTQYF. The CDR3 region has the DNA TGTGCCAGCTCACCACGGCCTACAGGGACAGATACGCAGTATTTT.

Notes on this clone: The sample contains more than one DNA sequence encoding this CDR3. The rearrangement uses TRBV27 and TRBJ1-6; the match to TRBD1 covers 8 bases. J lost 7 bases, V lost 5 bases, and 4 bases had no gene match. Germline V CDR1 and CDR2: MNHEY, SMNVEV (reference sequence). This CDR3 is 14 amino acids long. The CDR3 spells CASSRQGYNSPLHF. The CDR3 bases are TGTGCCAGCAGTAGACAGGGGTACAATTCACCCCTCCACTTT.

This chain connects TRBV6-5 to TRBJ2-7; TRBD1 aligns across 7 bases. This CDR3 has 13 amino acids. Germline CDR1 MNHEY, CDR2 SVGAGI. V lost 4 bases to trimming and J lost 3 bases; unmatched junction nucleotides: 3. The CDR3 loop reads CASSWDRYYEQYV. CDR3 bases: TGTGCCAGCAGTTGGGACAGATACTACGAGCAGTACGTC.

This chain joins TRBV19 and TRBJ1-1, with D possibly being TRBD1 (6 bases). The germline V gene has CDR1 LNHDA and CDR2 SQIVND (reference sequence). The V gene lost 3 bases and the J gene lost 4 bases, with 15 bases spanning the gap. This CDR3 has 15 amino acids. Here the CDR3 DNA reads TGTGCCAGTAGTATCGGACAGTCATTTGGCACTGAAGCTTTCTTT. Translation: CASSIGQSFGTEAFF.

The chain employs TRBV28 and TRBJ1-4; tentatively, D is TRBD1 (5 bases). The CDR3 is 15 amino acids. The ends were cut back, 1 base at V and 5 bases at J, with 11 bases in the middle. Germline CDR1 reads MDHEN; CDR2 reads SYDVKM. CDR3 bases: TGTGCCAGCAGTTTATTGCAGGGAGGAAATGAAAAACTGTTTTTT. Translating gives CASSLLQGGNEKLFF.

J is TRBJ1-5 and V is TRBV5-1; 10 bases fit TRBD1. The CDR3 has 15 residues. Germline CDR1 reads SGHRS; CDR2 reads YFSETQ. V lost 5 bases, J lost 5 bases, and 7 bases stayed unmatched. For the CDR3, the DNA is TGCGCCAGCAGAGCGACAGGGGGCGGCGATCAGCCCCAGCATTTT. It encodes CASRATGGGDQPQHF.

The gene calls are TRBV5-1 and TRBJ1-1; D gene ambiguous. The CDR3 has 16 amino acids. Germline V gene sequence: CDR1 SGHRS, CDR2 YFSETQ. V lost 0 bases to trimming and J lost 0 bases, with 12 bases between them. The CDR3 spells CASSLGVATLNTEAFF. The CDR3 DNA reads TGCGCCAGCAGCTTGGGGGTAGCGACCCTGAACACTGAAGCTTTCTTT.

CDR3 nucleotide sequence: TGTGCCAGCAGCACCTACAGGGGTGAAATCTATGGCTACACCTTC. As protein: CASSTYRGEIYGYTF. The chain employs TRBV7-2 and TRBJ1-2; the match to TRBD1 covers 7 bases. Germline CDR1 is SGHTA and CDR2 is FQGNSA. The junction had 10 bases not matched to a gene; V was cut back by 5 bases and J by 4 bases. This CDR3 spans 15 amino acids.

The chain carries TRBV19 and TRBJ2-6; TRBD1 aligns across 8 bases. Germline trimming cut 6 bases from V and 1 base from J; bases unmatched to any gene: 20. The germline V gene encodes CDR1 LNHDA and CDR2 SQIVND (reference sequence). There are 21 residues in the CDR3. The CDR3 region has the DNA TGTGCCAGTAGCACGACAAAGGGACAGGACCCTTTCAGGTCTGGGGCCAACGTCCTGACTTTC. It codes for CASSTTKGQDPFRSGANVLTF.

This sequence joins TRBV10-3 and TRBJ1-1; D is possibly TRBD1 (6 bases). Trimming pared 3 bases from V and 0 bases from J, leaving 17 bases between. Germline V gene data show CDR1 as ENHRY and CDR2 as SYGVKD. This CDR3 spans 17 amino acids. The CDR3 coding sequence is TGTGCCATCAGTGACTATTTGACAGGCGATATGAACACTGAAGCTTTCTTT. Translation: CAISDYLTGDMNTEAFF.

V usage is TRBV6-1 and J usage is TRBJ2-6; maybe TRBD1 (5 bases). The CDR3 runs 17 residues. V lost 2 bases and J 10 bases, leaving 21 bases between the germline ends. Germline values: CDR1 MNHNS, CDR2 SASEGT. The DNA for the CDR3 is TGTGCCAGCAGTGAACAGGTTAGGGCCAGGGTAATAAACGTCCTGACTTTC. It translates to CASSEQVRARVINVLTF.

As DNA, the CDR3 is TGTGCCAGCAGCTTAGTCAGCTACGAGCAGTACTTC. As protein: CASSLVSYEQYF. V is TRBV7-2 and J is TRBJ2-7, with unresolved D. V gave up 1 base and J gave up 3 bases, with 4 bases separating them. Per germline, CDR1 SGHTA and CDR2 FQGNSA. This CDR3 comprises 12 residues.

This clone was detected a few times. The chain has TRBV7-9 and TRBJ2-1; a weak D match, TRBD2 (5 bases). The CDR3 sequence is 14 residues long. Trimming removed 2 bases from V and 4 bases from J, with 9 bases in between. CDR1 SEHNR and CDR2 FQNEAQ come from the germline V gene (reference sequence). DNA of the CDR3: TGTGCCAGCAGCTTAAGCGGCTCTTACAATGAGCAGTTCTTC. Its protein product is CASSLSGSYNEQFF.